This passage covers 11 T cell receptor beta chains from one sample sequenced in a study of blood T cell repertoires in COVID-19 (TCRdb year 2020). The library was generated by the immunoSEQ multiplex PCR assay. TCRdb's version of the immuneACCESS table is confined to in-frame rearrangements and falls short of the full clone set. An unresolved V gene accounts for under half of the shortfall where checked; the remainder is of unknown origin. This sample lists 150,000 to 200,000 clones; roughly 77% were detected once. 5.5% to 7% of the sample comes from the top ten. The specimen was peripheral blood. The receptor set was obtained from a woman between 35 and 50 years old with COVID-19, enrolled during active disease.

The J gene is TRBJ1-2, the V gene TRBV9; 8 bases are shared with TRBD1. The length of the CDR3 is 15 residues. Germline V gene data show CDR1 as SGDLS and CDR2 as YYNGEE. The V gene end was trimmed by 2 bases and the J gene end by 2 bases; junction bases not matched to a gene: 5. CDR3 nucleotides: TGTGCCAGCAGCGTCCCAGGGGGCGAAAACTATGGCTACACCTTC. Translation: CASSVPGGENYGYTF. Full variable domain (outside the CDR3, taken from reference TRBV9 and TRBJ1-2): DSGVTQTPKHLITATGQRVTLRCSPRSGDLSVYWYQQSLDQGLQFLIQYYNGEERAKGNILERFSAQQFPDLHSELNLSSLELGDSALYFCASSVPGGENYGYTFGSGTRLTVV.

This chain connects TRBV19 to TRBJ1-4, with a possible D match to TRBD1 (5 bases). Germline V CDR1 and CDR2: LNHDA, SQIVND (reference sequence). CDR3 length: 14 residues. V was clipped by 2 bases and J by 7 bases, with 11 bases between them. CDR3 nucleotides: TGTGCCAGTAGTATACAGGGTTTTGGTGAAAAACTGTTTTTT. This codes for CASSIQGFGEKLFF.

The CDR3 loop reads CSVELLAASYNEQFF. The CDR3 bases are TGCAGCGTTGAGCTCCTAGCGGCCTCCTACAATGAGCAGTTCTTC. The chain carries TRBV29-1 and TRBJ2-1, with 7 bases that match TRBD2. CDR3 length equals 15 residues. V was pared by 3 bases and J by 0 bases, with 5 bases of the junction left unmatched. Per germline, CDR1 SQVTM and CDR2 ANQGSEA.

This clone was seen a single time. The CDR3 region is CASSLASGAGELFF. In DNA, the CDR3 is TGTGCCAGCAGCTTAGCTAGCGGGGCCGGGGAGCTGTTTTTT. The rearrangement uses TRBV7-2 and TRBJ2-2; TRBD2 matches at 8 bases. Germline trimming cut 0 bases from V and 6 bases from J; bases unmatched to any gene: 0. This CDR3 comprises 14 residues. CDR1 is SGHTA, CDR2 FQGNSA, per germline.

V usage is TRBV7-2 and J usage is TRBJ1-2; D might be TRBD1 (6 bases). The V and J ends lost 5 bases and 3 bases respectively, with 16 bases between them. The V gene's germline CDR1 is SGHTA and CDR2 FQGNSA. There are 15 residues in the CDR3. CDR3 DNA: TGTGCCAGCAGCGCCCAGGGGTCTCCTTACTATGGCTACACCTTC. It yields the protein CASSAQGSPYYGYTF.

This chain joins TRBV4-1 and TRBJ2-7, with D tentatively TRBD2 (6 bases). The CDR3 sequence is 15 residues long. Per germline, CDR1 MGHRA and CDR2 YSYEKL. V was pared by 3 bases and J by 0 bases, with 12 bases between. CDR3 protein: CASSHGTFFSYEQYF. CDR3 DNA: TGCGCCAGCAGCCACGGGACTTTCTTCTCCTACGAGCAGTACTTC.

This clone appeared a single time. V is TRBV10-3 and J is TRBJ2-7, with TRBD2 identical over 7 bases. This CDR3 is 14 amino acids long. Per the germline V gene, CDR1 is ENHRY and CDR2 is SYGVKD. CDR3 sequence reads: CAIGGQRGTYEQYF. In nucleotides, the CDR3 is TGTGCGATCGGAGGGCAGCGGGGTACCTACGAGCAGTACTTC.

The CDR3 loop reads CASSQHELLAYEQYF. CDR3 nucleotide sequence: TGCGCCAGCAGCCAACATGAGCTACTCGCCTACGAGCAGTACTTC. The rearrangement joins TRBV4-1 to TRBJ2-7; D uncertain. The germline CDR1 and CDR2 sequences are MGHRA and YSYEKL. Between the trimmed V and J ends, which lost 2 bases and 2 bases, there was a span of 13 bases. This CDR3 contains 15 residues.

The genes are TRBV5-1 and TRBJ2-5; TRBD2 agrees at 11 bases. The V and J ends lost 4 bases and 1 base, in that order; junction bases with no gene match: 6. The CDR3 is 16 amino acids. From germline, CDR1 is SGHRS and CDR2 YFSETQ. CDR3: CASSLGLAGRQETQYF. For the CDR3, the DNA is TGCGCCAGCAGCCTAGGACTAGCGGGTCGCCAAGAGACCCAGTACTTC.

The V call is TRBV5-4, the J call TRBJ1-2, with D uncertain. The V gene's germline CDR1 is SGHNT and CDR2 YYREEE (reference sequence). The CDR3 is 16 residues long. V lost 3 bases and J lost 4, with 19 bases in between. The CDR3 loop is CASSWEDPSSLYGYTF. The DNA of the CDR3 is TGTGCCAGCAGCTGGGAGGATCCGAGTAGTCTCTATGGCTACACCTTC.

The J gene is TRBJ2-2, the V gene TRBV12-5; TRBD1 matches 9 bases. CDR3 length: 16 amino acids. Germline CDR1 and CDR2: LGHNT and FRNRAP. J gave up 1 base and V 6 bases, and 6 bases lay outside the gene matches. Written as DNA, the CDR3 is TGTGCTAGTGGAAGGGGACAGGGAAAGAACACCGGGGAGCTGTTTTTT. Residues: CASGRGQGKNTGELFF.